The rows below give T cell receptor beta chains drawn from one sample of a study of early T cells in non-severe SARS-CoV-2 infection. TCRdb analysed the 5' RACE reads with MiXCR anew, one entry per CDR3 protein. Found here are some 61,000 distinct CDR3 sequences, more than 9% of them singletons; the top ten hold roughly 4.8%. The sample taken for sequencing was whole blood. The receptors originated from an adult who was a healthcare worker with PCR-confirmed SARS-CoV-2 infection or an uninfected control (not recorded which). Both conserved end residues are part of each CDR3. Each record gives: V gene, J gene, D gene, clone size, CDR3 DNA, CDR3 protein. D genes are given only for firm matches. Rows may omit the clone size; those that give it use once, few, many or a size class.

TRBV7-9	TRBJ2-7	TRBD1	few	TGTGCCAGCAGCCGTTGGACAGGGATATCCGAGCAGTACTTC	CASSRWTGISEQYF
TRBV18	TRBJ2-3	.	many	TGTGCCAGCTCACCAAGCAGGACAGGCACAGATACGCAGTATTTT	CASSPSRTGTDTQYF
TRBV4-1	TRBJ1-5	.	.	TGCGCCAGCAGCCAGATCCGACAGGCCTCTTCTGTCGGGCCCCAGCATTTT	CASSQIRQASSVGPQHF
TRBV4-1	TRBJ2-4	.	.	TGCGCCAGCAGCCAAGGAGGCGGTCCGGGAGTAGCCAAAAACATTCAGTACTTC	CASSQGGGPGVAKNIQYF
TRBV9	TRBJ1-2	.	.	TGTGCCAGCAGCGTAGGATCTTGGGACGGGATGAACTATGGCTACACCTTC	CASSVGSWDGMNYGYTF
TRBV14	TRBJ2-2	.	many	TGTGCCAGCAGCCAAGTTAGCACCGGGGAGCTGTTTTTT	CASSQVSTGELFF
TRBV24-1	TRBJ1-5	.	many	TGTGCCACCAGTGATCCTAGGTCGGGTAGCAATCAGCCCCAGCATTTT	CATSDPRSGSNQPQHF
TRBV30	TRBJ1-2	.	many	TGTGCCTGGAGTGGTGACTATGGCTACACCTTC	CAWSGDYGYTF
TRBV7-2	TRBJ2-7	TRBD2	.	TGTGCCAGCAGCTTATCGCCTAGCGGGAGTTACGAGCAGTACTTC	CASSLSPSGSYEQYF
TRBV29-1	TRBJ2-7	.	many	TGCAGCGTTGAGAGGTCGGGACAAAATGTTTACGAGCAGTACTTC	CSVERSGQNVYEQYF
TRBV29-1	TRBJ1-1	.	many	TGCAGCGTCCGGAGCACTGAAGCTTTCTTT	CSVRSTEAFF
TRBV5-1	TRBJ2-7	TRBD1	few	TGCGCCAGCACCCAGGGGACAGACCTCTACGAGCAGTACTTC	CASTQGTDLYEQYF
TRBV20-1	TRBJ2-1	TRBD2	large	TGCAGTGTAAATAGCGGGGACAACTCCTACAATGAGCAGTTCTTC	CSVNSGDNSYNEQFF
TRBV5-1	TRBJ2-1	.	many	TGCGCCAGCAGCCCCATCAGGGGAAGTGAGCAGTTCTTC	CASSPIRGSEQFF
TRBV5-4	TRBJ2-1	.	many	TGTGCCAGCAGCGCAAAGATAAGGAATGAGCAGTTCTTC	CASSAKIRNEQFF
TRBV6-2/TRBV6-3	TRBJ1-1	.	few	TGTGCCAGCAGTTACTCGACCACGGCCACTGAAGCTTTCTTT	CASSYSTTATEAFF
TRBV12-3/TRBV12-4	TRBJ1-2	.	.	TGTGCCAGCAGTTCCCGCGGGTATGGCTACACCTTC	CASSSRGYGYTF
TRBV12-3/TRBV12-4	TRBJ1-5	TRBD1	many	TGTGCCAGCAGTACCCGACAGGGCCTTCACAATCAGCCCCAGCATTTT	CASSTRQGLHNQPQHF
TRBV10-3	TRBJ2-7	TRBD2	few	TGTGCCATCAGTGATATCGCGGGAGGGTTCGAGCAGTACTTC	CAISDIAGGFEQYF
TRBV4-2	TRBJ1-4	TRBD1	few	TGTGCCAGCAGCCAAGACTGGACAGGGGGCAATGAAAAACTGTTTTTT	CASSQDWTGGNEKLFF
TRBV10-3	TRBJ2-2	.	few	TGTGCCATCAGTGGATTTTTGGGGGGCCGGAACACCGGGGAGCTGTTTTTT	CAISGFLGGRNTGELFF
TRBV5-1	TRBJ1-1	TRBD1	many	TGCGCCAGCAGCCTGGGACAGGGACTTGAAGCTTTCTTT	CASSLGQGLEAFF
TRBV28	TRBJ1-4	.	few	TGTGCCAGCAAAGCTGCGGGCCGCCCAAACGAAAAACTGTTTTTT	CASKAAGRPNEKLFF
TRBV20-1	TRBJ2-3	.	many	TGCAGTGCTAGGCACAGGAGCACAGATACGCAGTATTTT	CSARHRSTDTQYF
TRBV30	TRBJ1-6	.	many	TGTGCCTGGAGTGTACTCATTGGGAATTCACCCCTCCACTTT	CAWSVLIGNSPLHF
TRBV27	TRBJ1-2	TRBD1	few	TGTGCCAGCAGACCAAGGACAGGGGGCTATGGCTACACCTTC	CASRPRTGGYGYTF
TRBV27	TRBJ2-7	.	.	TGTGCCAGCAGTCCGATCAGGGCCTACTCCTACGAGCAGTACTTC	CASSPIRAYSYEQYF
TRBV6-2/TRBV6-3	TRBJ2-7	.	many	TGTGCCAGCAGTTTTCCCGGGACCTACGAGCAGTACTTC	CASSFPGTYEQYF
TRBV30	TRBJ2-7	.	few	TGTGCCTGGAACGATCGGGGGGCCGAAGAGCAGTACTTC	CAWNDRGAEEQYF
TRBV27	TRBJ1-4	.	many	TGTGCCAGCAGTAGGGACGGACGAAATGAAAAACTGTTTTTT	CASSRDGRNEKLFF
TRBV20-1	TRBJ2-7	TRBD1	few	TGCAGTGCTAGAAGACAGGGGGTGGAGCAGTACTTC	CSARRQGVEQYF
TRBV7-9	TRBJ1-1	.	many	TGTGCCAGCAGCTTAGCGTCGTCGGGGGCTGAAGCTTTCTTT	CASSLASSGAEAFF
TRBV6-1	TRBJ2-5	.	many	TGTGCCAGCAGCCCCCAGGGTACAGGGCGATCGTACGAGACCCAGTACTTC	CASSPQGTGRSYETQYF
TRBV18	TRBJ2-5	.	many	TGTGCCAGCTCTCCCCAAGAGACCCAGTACTTC	CASSPQETQYF
TRBV10-3	TRBJ2-7	.	many	TGTGCCATCAGTGAGTCTAGCGCCTACTCCTACGAGCAGTACTTC	CAISESSAYSYEQYF
TRBV4-1	TRBJ2-2	TRBD2	.	TGCGCCAGCAGCTACGGGACTAGTTCAGGCTCCGGGGAGCTGTTTTTT	CASSYGTSSGSGELFF
TRBV20-1	TRBJ2-1	TRBD1	many	TGCAGTGCTAACCGACAGGGGCGTAACAATGAGCAGTTCTTC	CSANRQGRNNEQFF
TRBV7-9	TRBJ1-2	TRBD1	many	TGTGCCAGCAGCTCGACAGGGGGTCGGTATGGCTACACCTTC	CASSSTGGRYGYTF
TRBV5-1	TRBJ2-6	.	many	TGCGCCAGCAGCTCCAAGTTTGGGGCCAACGTCCTGACTTTC	CASSSKFGANVLTF
TRBV11-2	TRBJ2-2	.	many	TGTGCCAGCAGCTTACAGGGGGGCGCCGGGGAGCTGTTTTTT	CASSLQGGAGELFF